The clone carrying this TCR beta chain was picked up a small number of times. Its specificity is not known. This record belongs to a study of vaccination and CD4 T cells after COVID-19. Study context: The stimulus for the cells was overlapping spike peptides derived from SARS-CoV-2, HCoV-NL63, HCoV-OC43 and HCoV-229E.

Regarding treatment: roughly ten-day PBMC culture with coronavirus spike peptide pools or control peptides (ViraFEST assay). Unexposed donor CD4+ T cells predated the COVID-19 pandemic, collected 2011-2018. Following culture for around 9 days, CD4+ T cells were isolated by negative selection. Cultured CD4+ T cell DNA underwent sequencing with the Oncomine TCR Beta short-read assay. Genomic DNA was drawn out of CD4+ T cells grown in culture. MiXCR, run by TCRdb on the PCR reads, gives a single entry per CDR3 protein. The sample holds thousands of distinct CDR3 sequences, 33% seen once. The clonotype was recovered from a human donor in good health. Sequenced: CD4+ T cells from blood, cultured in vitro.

The CDR3 loop is CAISDGSYEQYF. CDR3 in DNA: TGTGCCATCAGTGACGGTTCCTACGAGCAGTACTTC. The chain links TRBV10-3 to TRBJ2-7; D is undetermined. Trimming stripped 3 bases from V and 1 base from J, with 4 bases between. CDR1 ENHRY and CDR2 SYGVKD come from the germline V gene. The CDR3 extends over 12 amino acids.